A single sample gave rise to the 21 T cell receptor beta chains below, sequenced in a study of OX40 agonist ivuxolimab in advanced cancers. The table came from immunoSEQ multiplex PCR; TCRdb's copy has only in-frame clones and leaves some out. The sample yields some 94,000 clones, 91% seen once. The specimen comprised CD4+ or CD8+ T cells sorted from blood, sampled in a trial of the OX40 agonist ivuxolimab. The receptors shown here come from an adult with an advanced solid tumor such as melanoma, head and neck, liver or kidney cancer.

The chain has TRBV5-6 and TRBJ1-1; unclear D gene. Trimming cost V 5 bases and J 5 bases, with 16 bases left between them. The germline V gene encodes CDR1 SGHDT and CDR2 YYEEEE. The CDR3 is 14 residues long. This chain's CDR3 is CASSLPPHETEAFF. CDR3 DNA: TGTGCCAGCAGTCTTCCCCCCCATGAGACTGAAGCTTTCTTT.

The V gene is TRBV4-3, the J gene TRBJ2-1, with D perhaps TRBD1 or TRBD2 (5 bases each). The CDR3 has 14 amino acids. Deletions cut 0 bases from V and 6 bases from J, with 9 bases between. Germline V lookup: CDR1 LGHNA, CDR2 YSLEER. CDR3 sequence: CASSQEEGLNEQFF. The CDR3 coding sequence is TGCGCCAGCAGCCAAGAAGAGGGGCTCAATGAGCAGTTCTTC.

The rearrangement links TRBV4-1 to TRBJ2-1, with TRBD2 matching 9 bases. CDR3 length equals 15 residues. V was pared by 6 bases and J by 6 bases, with 9 bases of the junction left unmatched. Germline CDR1 is MGHRA and CDR2 is YSYEKL. The CDR3 DNA sequence: TGCGCCAGCAGATCCCCGGGACTAGCTCCCAATGAGCAGTTCTTC. Protein: CASRSPGLAPNEQFF.

This chain connects TRBV27 to TRBJ1-6; D not resolved. Germline V CDR1 and CDR2: MNHEY, SMNVEV (reference sequence). This CDR3 has 17 residues. V dropped 6 bases and J dropped 5 bases, with 20 bases sitting between them. Here the CDR3 DNA reads TGTGCCAGCAGGACTGGCCTGGACGGACTTGATAATTCACCCCTCCACTTT. This gives the protein CASRTGLDGLDNSPLHF.

The rearrangement joins TRBV7-9 to TRBJ2-1; no clear D gene. CDR1 is SEHNR, CDR2 FQNEAQ, per germline (reference sequence). The germline V and J ends were trimmed by 2 bases and 0 bases, with 14 bases remaining between them. This CDR3 spans 17 amino acids. CDR3 sequence: CASSLSKTPSSYNEQFF. DNA of the CDR3: TGTGCCAGCAGCTTAAGTAAAACTCCGAGCTCCTACAATGAGCAGTTCTTC.

This sequence joins TRBV7-2 and TRBJ2-1; D is possibly TRBD1 or TRBD2 (6 bases each). The CDR3 length is 16 residues. CDR1 SGHTA and CDR2 FQGNSA come from the germline V gene. Trimming took 0 bases from V and 4 from J, leaving 13 bases between them. CDR3 in amino acids: CASSLAAGHPYNEQFF. The CDR3 region has the DNA TGTGCCAGCAGCTTAGCTGCGGGACACCCGTACAATGAGCAGTTCTTC.

The V gene is TRBV4-2, the J gene TRBJ2-5, with 7 positions matching TRBD1. The CDR3 has 14 amino acids. V lost 5 bases, J lost 7 bases, and 10 bases stayed unmatched. Germline CDR1 reads LGHNA; CDR2 reads YNFKEQ. This CDR3 is CASSSGGQARTQYF. The CDR3 DNA is TGTGCCAGCAGCTCAGGAGGACAGGCAAGGACCCAGTACTTC.

This clone was counted a single time. The chain joins TRBV30 to TRBJ2-3; perhaps TRBD2 as D (5 bases). The CDR3 is made up of 16 amino acids. Germline CDR1 and CDR2: GTSNPN and SVGIG (reference sequence). V was pared by 2 bases and J by 4 bases, with 19 bases between. For the CDR3, the DNA is TGTGCCTGGAGTCTTGGTAGCGTGGGAGCTCCAGATACGCAGTATTTT. This translates into CAWSLGSVGAPDTQYF.

V usage is TRBV25-1 and J usage is TRBJ2-5, with D possibly TRBD2 on 5 matching bases. Trimming took off 6 bases at V and 5 bases at J, with 19 bases between the two ends. The CDR3 extends over 15 amino acids. From germline, CDR1 is MGHDK and CDR2 SYGVNS. CDR3 residues: CASSDQKGGLETQYF. The CDR3 region has the DNA TGTGCCAGCAGCGACCAGAAGGGCGGGTTGGAGACCCAGTACTTC.

This clone was detected a few times. The chain recombines TRBV19 with TRBJ1-5, with a possible D match to TRBD1 (6 bases). The CDR3 is made up of 13 amino acids. Germline-derived CDR1 and CDR2 are LNHDA and SQIVND (reference sequence). Deletions cut 6 bases from V and 3 bases from J, with 9 bases between. CDR3 DNA sequence: TGTGCCAGTAGCGGACAGTTCAATCAGCCCCAGCATTTT. Protein: CASSGQFNQPQHF.

V is TRBV7-9 and J is TRBJ2-1; TRBD2 aligns across 14 bases. The germline V gene has CDR1 SEHNR and CDR2 FQNEAQ (reference sequence). V was clipped by 5 bases and J by 7 bases; unmatched bases: 7. The length of the CDR3 is 16 residues. The CDR3 bases are TGTGCCAGCAGCGAGGGACTAGCGGGAGTTAAAAATGAGCAGTTCTTC. Translating it yields CASSEGLAGVKNEQFF.

V and J are TRBV5-1 and TRBJ1-2; no definite D call. This CDR3 contains 14 residues. Germline loops: CDR1 SGHRS, CDR2 YFSETQ. Trimming removed 3 bases at V and 8 bases at J, with 17 bases between. Here the CDR3 DNA reads TGCGCCAGCAGCTCCACTGACGGATCGACCGGCTACACCTTC. It yields the protein CASSSTDGSTGYTF.

This clone was counted once. The genes are TRBV7-2 and TRBJ1-5; no firm D call. There are 13 residues in the CDR3. Germline V gene data show CDR1 as SGHTA and CDR2 as FQGNSA. The germline V and J ends were trimmed by 1 base and 4 bases, with 5 bases remaining between them. The CDR3 DNA reads as TGTGCCAGCAGCTTAGAACGGAATCAGCCCCAGCATTTT. Translated: CASSLERNQPQHF.

V gene TRBV27 combines with J gene TRBJ2-5; D may be TRBD1 (8 bases). The germline V gene encodes CDR1 MNHEY and CDR2 SMNVEV (reference sequence). The V end lost 7 bases, the J end lost 5 bases, and 17 bases lay between the germline ends. This CDR3 has 14 residues. The CDR3, as DNA: TGTGCCAGCAACCACAGGGGGGGGCAGGAGACCCAGTACTTC. Protein: CASNHRGGQETQYF.

The chain carries TRBV28 and TRBJ2-5; TRBD2 is a possible D gene (6 bases). In germline, CDR1 is MDHEN, CDR2 SYDVKM. This CDR3 spans 14 amino acids. V was pared by 2 bases and J by 4 bases, with 11 bases between. Here the CDR3 reads CASSLRDSRETQYF. The CDR3 DNA reads as TGTGCCAGCAGTTTACGGGACTCGCGAGAGACCCAGTACTTC.

The chain recombines TRBV5-5 with TRBJ2-7; no reliable D call. Deletions cut 4 bases from V and 2 bases from J, with 7 bases between. Germline loops: CDR1 SGHKS, CDR2 YYEKEE (reference sequence). The CDR3 totals 12 residues. The CDR3 reads CASSAVTYEQYF. CDR3 nucleotides: TGTGCCAGCAGCGCAGTCACCTACGAGCAGTACTTC.

The rearrangement joins TRBV7-3 to TRBJ1-3; 9 bases match TRBD1. Germline assignment: CDR1 SGHTA and CDR2 FQGTGA. V was clipped by 3 bases and J by 7 bases; unmatched bases: 13. CDR3 length equals 17 residues. CDR3 in amino acids: CASSLLVPQQGANTIYF. In nucleotides, the CDR3 is TGTGCCAGCAGCTTGCTAGTTCCGCAACAGGGGGCGAACACCATATATTTT.

V and J are TRBV30 and TRBJ1-1; D call uncertain. Looked up from germline, CDR1 is GTSNPN and CDR2 is SVGIG (reference sequence). The V end was cut by 0 bases, the J end by 1 base, with 15 bases between. CDR3 length: 16 residues. The CDR3 DNA is TGTGCCTGGAGTGTATGGTTGGGTCATTCGAACACTGAAGCTTTCTTT. This translates into CAWSVWLGHSNTEAFF.

This clone was seen a handful of times. The chain is built from TRBV18 and TRBJ1-5; D uncertain. The CDR3 is 13 amino acids. CDR1 is KGHSH, CDR2 LQKENI, per germline. The V and J ends lost 5 bases and 11 bases respectively, with 16 bases between them. Here the CDR3 reads CASSGVGGMAQHF. The CDR3 coding sequence is TGTGCCAGCTCAGGAGTCGGAGGCATGGCCCAGCATTTT. The whole variable domain, filled in from reference TRBV18 and TRBJ1-5, reads NAGVMQNPRHLVRRRGQEARLRCSPMKGHSHVYWYRQLPEEGLKFMVYLQKENIIDESGMPKERFSAEFPKEGPSILRIQQVVRGDSAAYFCASSGVGGMAQHFGDGTRLSIL.

The CDR3 region has the DNA TGTGCCAGCAGCTTGGAGGGGACTGACTATGGCTACACCTTC. Amino acid sequence: CASSLEGTDYGYTF. The V call is TRBV7-3, the J call TRBJ1-2; D might be TRBD1 (5 bases). CDR3 length equals 14 residues. Trimming shortened V by 3 bases and J by 3 bases, and 11 bases separated the two germline ends. CDR1 is SGHTA, CDR2 FQGTGA, per germline. Looking up the rest from reference TRBV7-3 and TRBJ1-2 gives the full variable domain: GAGVSQTPSNKVTEKGKYVELRCDPISGHTALYWYRQSLGQGPEFLIYFQGTGAADDSGLPNDRFFAVRPEGSVSTLKIQRTERGDSAVYLCASSLEGTDYGYTFGSGTRLTVV.

This chain links TRBV29-1 with TRBJ1-3; 7 positions match TRBD1. The CDR3 has 15 residues. Unmatched junction bases numbered 8, after V lost 4 bases and J lost 2 bases. CDR1 SQVTM and CDR2 ANQGSEA come from the germline V gene. The CDR3 protein is CSVATGATAGNTIYF. CDR3 nucleotides: TGCAGCGTTGCAACAGGGGCTACGGCTGGAAACACCATATATTTT.